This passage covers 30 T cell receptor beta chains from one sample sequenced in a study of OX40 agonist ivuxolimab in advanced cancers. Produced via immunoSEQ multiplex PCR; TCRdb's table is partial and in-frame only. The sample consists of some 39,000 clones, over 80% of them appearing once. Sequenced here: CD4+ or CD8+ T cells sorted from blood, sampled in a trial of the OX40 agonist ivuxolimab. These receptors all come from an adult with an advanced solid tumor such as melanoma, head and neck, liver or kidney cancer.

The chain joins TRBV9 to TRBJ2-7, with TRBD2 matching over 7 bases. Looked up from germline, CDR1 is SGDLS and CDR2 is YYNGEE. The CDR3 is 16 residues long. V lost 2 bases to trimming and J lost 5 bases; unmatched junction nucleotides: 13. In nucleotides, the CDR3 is TGTGCCAGCAGCGTCGGGCTAGCGGCCCCCGGGGACGAGCAGTACTTC. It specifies CASSVGLAAPGDEQYF.

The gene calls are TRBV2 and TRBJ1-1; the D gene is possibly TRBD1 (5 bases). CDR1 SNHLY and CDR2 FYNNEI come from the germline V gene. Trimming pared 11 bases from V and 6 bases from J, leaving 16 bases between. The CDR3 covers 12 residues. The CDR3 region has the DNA TGTGCCGCTCAGACAGCGTACTCTGAAGCTTTCTTT. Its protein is CAAQTAYSEAFF.

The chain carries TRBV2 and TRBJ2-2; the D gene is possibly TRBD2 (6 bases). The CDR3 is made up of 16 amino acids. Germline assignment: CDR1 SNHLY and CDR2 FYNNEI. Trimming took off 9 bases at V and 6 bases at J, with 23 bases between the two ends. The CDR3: CARGGGSVPSAGELFF. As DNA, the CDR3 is TGTGCCAGGGGGGGAGGAAGCGTCCCCTCGGCCGGGGAGCTGTTTTTT.

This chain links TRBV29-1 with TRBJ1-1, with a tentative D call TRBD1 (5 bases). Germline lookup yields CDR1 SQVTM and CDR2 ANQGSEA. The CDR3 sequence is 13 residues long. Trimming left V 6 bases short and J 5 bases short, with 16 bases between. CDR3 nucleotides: TGCAGCGTCCTGGGGCAGGGTAGTACTGAAGCTTTCTTT. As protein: CSVLGQGSTEAFF.

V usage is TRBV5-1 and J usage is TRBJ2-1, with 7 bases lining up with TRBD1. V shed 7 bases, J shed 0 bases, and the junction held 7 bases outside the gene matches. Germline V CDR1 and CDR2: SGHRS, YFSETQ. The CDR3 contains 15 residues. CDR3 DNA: TGCGCCAGCGCCCCAGGGGGTTTCTCCTACAATGAGCAGTTCTTC. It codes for CASAPGGFSYNEQFF.

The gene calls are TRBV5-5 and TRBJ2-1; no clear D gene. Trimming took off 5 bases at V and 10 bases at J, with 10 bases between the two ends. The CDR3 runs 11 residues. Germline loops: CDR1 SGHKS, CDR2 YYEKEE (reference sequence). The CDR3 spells CASSMVEEQFF. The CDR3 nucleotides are TGTGCCAGCAGTATGGTGGAGGAGCAGTTCTTC.

DNA of the CDR3: TGTGCCAGCAGCGCCGGGACTAGAGGGACCTACGAGCAGTACTTC. This sequence encodes CASSAGTRGTYEQYF. The chain joins TRBV9 to TRBJ2-7; 8 positions match TRBD2. Germline lookup yields CDR1 SGDLS and CDR2 YYNGEE. The CDR3 is 15 residues long. Trimming took 3 bases from V and 2 from J; bases not matched to a gene: 7.

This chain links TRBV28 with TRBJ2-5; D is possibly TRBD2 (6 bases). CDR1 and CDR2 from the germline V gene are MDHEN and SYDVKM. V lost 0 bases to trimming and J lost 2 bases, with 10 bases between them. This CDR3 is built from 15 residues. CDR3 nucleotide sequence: TGTGCCAGCAGTTTATGGGGGGGTGGGCAAGAGACCCAGTACTTC. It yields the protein CASSLWGGGQETQYF.

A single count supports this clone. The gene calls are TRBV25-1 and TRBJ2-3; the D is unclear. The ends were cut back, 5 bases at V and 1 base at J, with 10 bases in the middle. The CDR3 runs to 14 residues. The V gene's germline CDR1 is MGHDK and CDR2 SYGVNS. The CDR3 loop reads CASSLRHGTDTQYF. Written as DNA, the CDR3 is TGTGCCAGCAGTCTAAGGCATGGCACAGATACGCAGTATTTT.

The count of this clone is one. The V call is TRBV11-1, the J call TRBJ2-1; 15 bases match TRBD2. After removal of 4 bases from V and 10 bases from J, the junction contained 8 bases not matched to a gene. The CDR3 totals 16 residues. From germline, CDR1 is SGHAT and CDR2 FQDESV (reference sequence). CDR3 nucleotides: TGTGCCAGCAGCTCACGGACTAGCGGGAGGGCCCGCGAGCAGTTCTTC. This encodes CASSSRTSGRAREQFF.

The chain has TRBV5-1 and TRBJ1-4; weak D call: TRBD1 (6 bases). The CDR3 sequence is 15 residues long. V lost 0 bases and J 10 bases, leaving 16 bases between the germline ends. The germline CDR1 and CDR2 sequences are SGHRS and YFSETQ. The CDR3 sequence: CASSLEGGPNGKLFF. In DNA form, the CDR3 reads TGCGCCAGCAGCTTGGAGGGGGGTCCAAACGGAAAACTGTTTTTT.

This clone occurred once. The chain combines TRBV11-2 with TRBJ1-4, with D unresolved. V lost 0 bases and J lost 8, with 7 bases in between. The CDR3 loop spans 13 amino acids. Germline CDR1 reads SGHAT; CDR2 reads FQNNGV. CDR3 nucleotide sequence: TGTGCCAGCAGCTTAGAAGTCCAGGAAAAACTGTTTTTT. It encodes CASSLEVQEKLFF.

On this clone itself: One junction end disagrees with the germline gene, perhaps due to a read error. The CDR3 nucleotides are TGTGCTAGCAGCTTAGCAGCGGGACAGGCTTACGAGCAGTACTTC. Protein sequence: CASSLAAGQAYEQYF. The chain uses TRBV7-7 and TRBJ2-7, with D maybe TRBD1 (8 bases). Germline CDR1 and CDR2: SSHAT and FNYEAQ (reference sequence). The CDR3 is 15 amino acids.

CDR3 in DNA: TGTGCCAGCAGCCGCCGAAGGGCGCGGGAGCTGTTTTTT. Translated: CASSRRRARELFF. The chain couples TRBV13 to TRBJ2-2; D ambiguous. The germline V gene encodes CDR1 PRHDT and CDR2 FYEKMQ (reference sequence). The V gene lost 5 bases and the J gene lost 9 bases, with 13 bases spanning the gap. This CDR3 comprises 13 residues.

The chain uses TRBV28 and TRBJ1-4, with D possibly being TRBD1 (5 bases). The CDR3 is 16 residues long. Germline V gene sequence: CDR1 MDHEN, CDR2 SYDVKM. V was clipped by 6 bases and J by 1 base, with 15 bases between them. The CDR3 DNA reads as TGTGCCAGCAGAAGTCCCTCCGGGGGAACTAATGAAAAACTGTTTTTT. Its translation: CASRSPSGGTNEKLFF.

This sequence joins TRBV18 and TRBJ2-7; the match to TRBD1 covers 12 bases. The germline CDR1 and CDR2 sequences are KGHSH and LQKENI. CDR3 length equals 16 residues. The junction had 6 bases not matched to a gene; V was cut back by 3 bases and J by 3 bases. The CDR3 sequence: CASSPSGTGGGYEQYF. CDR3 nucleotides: TGTGCCAGCTCACCTTCCGGGACAGGGGGCGGCTACGAGCAGTACTTC.

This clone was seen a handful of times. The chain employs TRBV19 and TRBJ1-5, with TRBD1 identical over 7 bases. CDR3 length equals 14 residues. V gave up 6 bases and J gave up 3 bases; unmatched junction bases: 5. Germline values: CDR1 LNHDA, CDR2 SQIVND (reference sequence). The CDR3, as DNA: TGTGCCAGTAGCCCGGGACAGCACAATCAGCCCCAGCATTTT. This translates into CASSPGQHNQPQHF.

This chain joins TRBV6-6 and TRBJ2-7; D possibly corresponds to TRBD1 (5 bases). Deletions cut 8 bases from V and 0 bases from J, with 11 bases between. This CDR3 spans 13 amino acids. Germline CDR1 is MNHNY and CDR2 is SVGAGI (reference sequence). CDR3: CASGTDSSYEQYF. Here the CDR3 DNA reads TGTGCCAGCGGAACAGACAGCTCCTACGAGCAGTACTTC.

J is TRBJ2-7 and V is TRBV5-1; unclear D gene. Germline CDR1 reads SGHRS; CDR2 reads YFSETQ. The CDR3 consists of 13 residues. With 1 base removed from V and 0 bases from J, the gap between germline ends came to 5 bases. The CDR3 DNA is TGCGCCAGCAGCTTGTGGGACTCCTACGAGCAGTACTTC. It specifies CASSLWDSYEQYF.

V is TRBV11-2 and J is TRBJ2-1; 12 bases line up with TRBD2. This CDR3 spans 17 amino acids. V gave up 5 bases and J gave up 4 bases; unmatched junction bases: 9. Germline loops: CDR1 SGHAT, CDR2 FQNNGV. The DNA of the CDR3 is TGTGCCAGCAGCCCGCGGACTAGCGGGGCCCTTTACAATGAGCAGTTCTTC. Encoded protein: CASSPRTSGALYNEQFF.

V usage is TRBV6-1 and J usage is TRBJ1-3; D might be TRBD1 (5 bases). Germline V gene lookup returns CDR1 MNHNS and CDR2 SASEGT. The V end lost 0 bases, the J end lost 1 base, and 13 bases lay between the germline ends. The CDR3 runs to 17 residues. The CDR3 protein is CASSEASGGGSGNTIYF. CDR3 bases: TGTGCCAGCAGTGAAGCGAGCGGGGGGGGTTCTGGAAACACCATATATTTT.

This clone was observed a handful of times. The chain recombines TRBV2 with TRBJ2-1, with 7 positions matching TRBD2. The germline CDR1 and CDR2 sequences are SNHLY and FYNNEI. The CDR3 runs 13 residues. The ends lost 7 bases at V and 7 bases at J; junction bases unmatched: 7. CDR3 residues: CASTHDGGNEQFF. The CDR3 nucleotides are TGTGCCAGCACGCATGACGGGGGGAATGAGCAGTTCTTC.

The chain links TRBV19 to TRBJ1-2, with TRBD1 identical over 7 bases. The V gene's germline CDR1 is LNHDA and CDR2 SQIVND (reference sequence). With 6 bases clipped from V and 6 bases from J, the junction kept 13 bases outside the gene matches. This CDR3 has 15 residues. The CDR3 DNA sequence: TGTGCCAGTAGGAAACAGGGGACCGGTTTGGATGGCTACACCTTC. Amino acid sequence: CASRKQGTGLDGYTF.

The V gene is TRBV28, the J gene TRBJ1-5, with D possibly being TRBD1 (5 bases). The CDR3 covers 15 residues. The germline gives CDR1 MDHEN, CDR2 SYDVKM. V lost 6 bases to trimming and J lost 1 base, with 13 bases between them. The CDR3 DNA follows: TGTGCCAGCAGCCGCGGGGGGACCAGCAATCAGCCCCAGCATTTT. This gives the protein CASSRGGTSNQPQHF. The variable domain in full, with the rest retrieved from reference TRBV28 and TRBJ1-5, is DVKVTQSSRYLVKRTGEKVFLECVQDMDHENMFWYRQDPGLGLRLIYFSYDVKMKEKGDIPEGYSVSREKKERFSLILESASTNQTSMYLCASSRGGTSNQPQHFGDGTRLSIL.

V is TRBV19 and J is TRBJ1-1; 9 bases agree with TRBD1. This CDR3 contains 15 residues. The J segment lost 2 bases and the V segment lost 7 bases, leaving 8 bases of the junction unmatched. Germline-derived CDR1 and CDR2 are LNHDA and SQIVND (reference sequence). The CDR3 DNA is TGTGCCAGTACTAACCCGGGACAGGGCAACACTGAAGCTTTCTTT. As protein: CASTNPGQGNTEAFF.

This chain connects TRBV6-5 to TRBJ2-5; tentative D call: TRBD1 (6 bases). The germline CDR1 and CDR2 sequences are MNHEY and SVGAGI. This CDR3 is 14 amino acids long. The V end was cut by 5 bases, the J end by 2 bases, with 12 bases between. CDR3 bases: TGTGCCAGCAGTCCAGGGGTTCTGCAAGAGACCCAGTACTTC. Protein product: CASSPGVLQETQYF.

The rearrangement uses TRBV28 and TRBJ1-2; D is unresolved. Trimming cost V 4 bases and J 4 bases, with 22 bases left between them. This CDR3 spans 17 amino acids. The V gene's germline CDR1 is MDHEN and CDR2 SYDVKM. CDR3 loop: CASSSWKGPNFSYGYTF. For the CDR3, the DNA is TGTGCCAGCAGTTCCTGGAAAGGCCCTAATTTCTCCTATGGCTACACCTTC.

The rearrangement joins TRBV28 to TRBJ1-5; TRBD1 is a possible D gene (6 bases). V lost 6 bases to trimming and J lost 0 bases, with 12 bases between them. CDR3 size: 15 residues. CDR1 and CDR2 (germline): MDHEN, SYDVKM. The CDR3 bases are TGTGCCAGCAGGGTAGGGGGGGATAGCAATCAGCCCCAGCATTTT. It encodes CASRVGGDSNQPQHF. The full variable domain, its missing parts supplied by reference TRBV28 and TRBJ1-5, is DVKVTQSSRYLVKRTGEKVFLECVQDMDHENMFWYRQDPGLGLRLIYFSYDVKMKEKGDIPEGYSVSREKKERFSLILESASTNQTSMYLCASRVGGDSNQPQHFGDGTRLSIL.

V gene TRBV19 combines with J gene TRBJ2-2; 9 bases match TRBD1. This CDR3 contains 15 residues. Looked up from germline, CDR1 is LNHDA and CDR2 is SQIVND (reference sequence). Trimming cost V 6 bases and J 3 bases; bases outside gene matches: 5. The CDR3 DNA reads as TGTGCCAGTAGAAGGCGACAGGGGGACACCGGGGAGCTGTTTTTT. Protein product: CASRRRQGDTGELFF.

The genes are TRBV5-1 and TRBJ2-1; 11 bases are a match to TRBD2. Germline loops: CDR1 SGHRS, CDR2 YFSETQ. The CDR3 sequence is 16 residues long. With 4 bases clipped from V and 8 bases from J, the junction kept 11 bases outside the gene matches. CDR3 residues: CASSLRGSGRAHEQFF. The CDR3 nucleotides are TGCGCCAGCAGCCTCCGGGGTAGCGGGAGGGCCCATGAGCAGTTCTTC.